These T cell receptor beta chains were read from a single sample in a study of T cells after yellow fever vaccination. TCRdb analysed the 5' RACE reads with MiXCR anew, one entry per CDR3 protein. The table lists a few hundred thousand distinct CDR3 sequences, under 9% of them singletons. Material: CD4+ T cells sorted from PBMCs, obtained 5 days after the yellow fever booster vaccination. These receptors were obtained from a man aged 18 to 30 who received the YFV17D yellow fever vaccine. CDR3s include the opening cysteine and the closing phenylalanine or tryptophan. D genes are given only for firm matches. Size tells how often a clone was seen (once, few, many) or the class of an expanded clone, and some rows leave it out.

CDR3 DNA: TGCGCCAGCAGCTCCACGGGACGGCAGGGAAATTCACCCCTCCACTTT
CDR3 protein: CASSSTGRQGNSPLHF
J gene: TRBJ1-6
V gene: TRBV5-1
clone size: few
D gene: .

CDR3 DNA: TGTGCCAGCAGCCAAGGAAGTCCAGGGAATCAGCCCCAGCATTTT
CDR3 protein: CASSQGSPGNQPQHF
J gene: TRBJ1-5
V gene: TRBV3-1
clone size: few
D gene: .

CDR3 DNA: TGTGCCACGGGGGACAGGGCCTCTGGAAACACCATATATTTT
CDR3 protein: CATGDRASGNTIYF
J gene: TRBJ1-3
V gene: TRBV12-3/TRBV12-4
clone size: few
D gene: TRBD1

CDR3 DNA: TGTGCCAGCAGTCTTGGTCCCGGTGGGGGCTATGGCTACACCTTC
CDR3 protein: CASSLGPGGGYGYTF
J gene: TRBJ1-2
V gene: TRBV2
clone size: .
D gene: .

CDR3 DNA: TGCAGCGTTACGGGGACTAGCGGTGATGTCAGGGAGCAGTTCTTC
CDR3 protein: CSVTGTSGDVREQFF
J gene: TRBJ2-1
V gene: TRBV29-1
clone size: few
D gene: TRBD2

CDR3 DNA: TGCGCCAGCAGCCAAGAAAAGAACTATGGCTACACCTTC
CDR3 protein: CASSQEKNYGYTF
J gene: TRBJ1-2
V gene: TRBV4-3
clone size: few
D gene: .

CDR3 DNA: TGTGCCAGCAGCTGGGGGGACAGGGGTTCACCCCTCCACTTT
CDR3 protein: CASSWGDRGSPLHF
J gene: TRBJ1-6
V gene: TRBV7-3
clone size: .
D gene: TRBD1

CDR3 DNA: TGCGCCAGCAGCCAGGACACAGGGACCAATGAGCAGTTCTTC
CDR3 protein: CASSQDTGTNEQFF
J gene: TRBJ2-1
V gene: TRBV4-3
clone size: .
D gene: .

CDR3 DNA: TGTGCCAGCAGCGCCGGAGGGGGCTTGATCGGAGAGACCCAGTACTTC
CDR3 protein: CASSAGGGLIGETQYF
J gene: TRBJ2-5
V gene: TRBV9
clone size: .
D gene: .

CDR3 DNA: TGTGCCAGCAAACCGACCTTCGGGGGCAATCAGCCCCAGCATTTT
CDR3 protein: CASKPTFGGNQPQHF
J gene: TRBJ1-5
V gene: TRBV6-5
clone size: few
D gene: .

CDR3 DNA: TGCGCCAGCAGAAAGGGCTACTCCTCAACTAATGAAAAACTGTTTTTT
CDR3 protein: CASRKGYSSTNEKLFF
J gene: TRBJ1-4
V gene: TRBV4-3
clone size: few
D gene: .

CDR3 DNA: TGTGCCAGGAGGGACAGGGCAACAGATACGCAGTATTTT
CDR3 protein: CARRDRATDTQYF
J gene: TRBJ2-3
V gene: TRBV2
clone size: .
D gene: TRBD1

CDR3 DNA: TGTGCCAGCAGCGGGGGTTCTGGGGCCAACGTCCTGACTTTC
CDR3 protein: CASSGGSGANVLTF
J gene: TRBJ2-6
V gene: TRBV28
clone size: .
D gene: .

CDR3 DNA: TGTGCCACCAGTGATCGGACAGTATATGGCTACACCTTC
CDR3 protein: CATSDRTVYGYTF
J gene: TRBJ1-2
V gene: TRBV24-1
clone size: many
D gene: .

CDR3 DNA: TGTGCCAGCAGCTTGATAGGGGAACTGGGTTCACCCCTCCACTTT
CDR3 protein: CASSLIGELGSPLHF
J gene: TRBJ1-6
V gene: TRBV6-5
clone size: .
D gene: .

CDR3 DNA: TGTGCCAGCAGCAAAGACAGAGGGAGAAAGAACTATGGCTACACCTTC
CDR3 protein: CASSKDRGRKNYGYTF
J gene: TRBJ1-2
V gene: TRBV21-1
clone size: .
D gene: .

CDR3 DNA: TGCAGCGCCTCCCCCAGGAGGGCCACAGATACGCAGTATTTT
CDR3 protein: CSASPRRATDTQYF
J gene: TRBJ2-3
V gene: TRBV29-1
clone size: many
D gene: .

CDR3 DNA: TGTGCCACCGCGGGGACTAGCGGGGGCCTTGCCGATACGCAGTATTTT
CDR3 protein: CATAGTSGGLADTQYF
J gene: TRBJ2-3
V gene: TRBV24-1
clone size: .
D gene: TRBD2

CDR3 DNA: TGCGCCAGCAGCCAAGTAGCGGGTTCTAGCACAGATACGCAGTATTTT
CDR3 protein: CASSQVAGSSTDTQYF
J gene: TRBJ2-3
V gene: TRBV4-3
clone size: .
D gene: TRBD2

CDR3 DNA: TGTGCCATGGGGCTAGGAGACCCCAATGAGCAGTTCTTC
CDR3 protein: CAMGLGDPNEQFF
J gene: TRBJ2-1
V gene: TRBV10-3
clone size: few
D gene: .

CDR3 DNA: TGTGCCAGCAGCTTAGGAGTCAGGGGGCCCACAGATACGCAGTATTTT
CDR3 protein: CASSLGVRGPTDTQYF
J gene: TRBJ2-3
V gene: TRBV11-2
clone size: .
D gene: TRBD1

CDR3 DNA: TGTGCCAGCAGTTACGGTGCGGGGGGCGATCAGCCCCAGCATTTT
CDR3 protein: CASSYGAGGDQPQHF
J gene: TRBJ1-5
V gene: TRBV6-2/TRBV6-3
clone size: few
D gene: .

CDR3 DNA: TGTGCCAGCAGTTACAGGGCGGGCAAGAACACCGGGGAGCTGTTTTTT
CDR3 protein: CASSYRAGKNTGELFF
J gene: TRBJ2-2
V gene: TRBV6-2/TRBV6-3
clone size: few
D gene: .

CDR3 DNA: TGTGCCAGCAGTCGGGGGGCCAGGCGGTACGAGCAGTACTTC
CDR3 protein: CASSRGARRYEQYF
J gene: TRBJ2-7
V gene: TRBV12-3/TRBV12-4
clone size: few
D gene: .

CDR3 DNA: TGTGCCAGCAGCTTATCGACAGGGTCCTATGGCTACACCTTC
CDR3 protein: CASSLSTGSYGYTF
J gene: TRBJ1-2
V gene: TRBV11-2
clone size: many
D gene: TRBD1

CDR3 DNA: TGCAGTGCTAGGTCGGGACAGGGGTATGGCTACACCTTC
CDR3 protein: CSARSGQGYGYTF
J gene: TRBJ1-2
V gene: TRBV20-1
clone size: many
D gene: TRBD1

CDR3 DNA: TGTGCCAGCAGCCAAGAAGCTGGTTTCAACGTCTACGAGCAGTACTTC
CDR3 protein: CASSQEAGFNVYEQYF
J gene: TRBJ2-7
V gene: TRBV4-2
clone size: few
D gene: .

CDR3 DNA: TGTGCCATCACCCCGGGACTAGCCAACACCGGGGAGCTGTTTTTT
CDR3 protein: CAITPGLANTGELFF
J gene: TRBJ2-2
V gene: TRBV10-3
clone size: many
D gene: TRBD2

CDR3 DNA: TGTGCCAGCAGCTTAGGGGAATCCCACGGCGAAAAACTGTTTTTT
CDR3 protein: CASSLGESHGEKLFF
J gene: TRBJ1-4
V gene: TRBV7-9
clone size: few
D gene: .

CDR3 DNA: TGTGCCAGCTCACTCCGGACTAGCGGGGGGGCCTTCGGTTACGAGCAGTACTTC
CDR3 protein: CASSLRTSGGAFGYEQYF
J gene: TRBJ2-7
V gene: TRBV18
clone size: .
D gene: TRBD2

CDR3 DNA: TGTGCCACCCAGGGACACCAGTTCACAGATACGCAGTATTTT
CDR3 protein: CATQGHQFTDTQYF
J gene: TRBJ2-3
V gene: TRBV6-2/TRBV6-3
clone size: many
D gene: .

CDR3 DNA: TGTGCCAGCAGCCCGATAGCGGGGGGCTGGACCGGGGAGCTGTTTTTT
CDR3 protein: CASSPIAGGWTGELFF
J gene: TRBJ2-2
V gene: TRBV11-2
clone size: .
D gene: TRBD2

CDR3 DNA: TGTGCCACCCTGCATATTAAGGACACTGAAGCTTTCTTT
CDR3 protein: CATLHIKDTEAFF
J gene: TRBJ1-1
V gene: TRBV15
clone size: many
D gene: .

CDR3 DNA: TGTGCCAGCAGCTTACAAGGGGGGGTCACTAATGAAAAACTGTTTTTT
CDR3 protein: CASSLQGGVTNEKLFF
J gene: TRBJ1-4
V gene: TRBV7-2
clone size: few
D gene: .

CDR3 DNA: TGTGCCATCAGTGAGGGTGGGGCCGGCAATCAGCCCCAGCATTTT
CDR3 protein: CAISEGGAGNQPQHF
J gene: TRBJ1-5
V gene: TRBV10-3
clone size: few
D gene: .

CDR3 DNA: TGCGCCAGCACCCTAGCGGGGGGTAGGAATGAGCAGTTCTTC
CDR3 protein: CASTLAGGRNEQFF
J gene: TRBJ2-1
V gene: TRBV5-1
clone size: many
D gene: TRBD2

CDR3 DNA: TGTGCCAGCAGTGGTACCCCCGGACGGACTAGCGTAGGAGATACGCAGTATTTT
CDR3 protein: CASSGTPGRTSVGDTQYF
J gene: TRBJ2-3
V gene: TRBV28
clone size: .
D gene: TRBD2

CDR3 DNA: TGCAGTGCTTACAGGGGCGGGCAGCCCCAGCATTTT
CDR3 protein: CSAYRGGQPQHF
J gene: TRBJ1-5
V gene: TRBV20-1
clone size: .
D gene: TRBD1

CDR3 DNA: TGTGCCAGTAGTAACCAGGCCTCGGGCTTCCCTTTCTTT
CDR3 protein: CASSNQASGFPFF
J gene: TRBJ1-1
V gene: TRBV19
clone size: few
D gene: .

CDR3 DNA: TGTGCCAGCAGGACATACAATGAGCAGTTCTTC
CDR3 protein: CASRTYNEQFF
J gene: TRBJ2-1
V gene: TRBV2
clone size: many
D gene: .

CDR3 DNA: TGCGCCAGCAGCCCGTATGCGGGCACCCAAGGGGTATCGGCGTTCTTT
CDR3 protein: CASSPYAGTQGVSAFF
J gene: TRBJ1-1
V gene: TRBV4-1
clone size: many
D gene: .

CDR3 DNA: TGCAGTGCAAGGGGCCTTAACACTGAAGCTTTCTTT
CDR3 protein: CSARGLNTEAFF
J gene: TRBJ1-1
V gene: TRBV20-1
clone size: many
D gene: .

CDR3 DNA: TGCGCCAGCGGGGGGGGCTATGAGCAGTTCTTC
CDR3 protein: CASGGGYEQFF
J gene: TRBJ2-1
V gene: TRBV5-1
clone size: .
D gene: .

CDR3 DNA: TGCAGCGTTGTGGAGCGCCGGAGCACCGGGGAGCTGTTTTTT
CDR3 protein: CSVVERRSTGELFF
J gene: TRBJ2-2
V gene: TRBV29-1
clone size: .
D gene: .

CDR3 DNA: TGTGCCAGCAGCTCAGATACCGGGGAGCTGTTTTTT
CDR3 protein: CASSSDTGELFF
J gene: TRBJ2-2
V gene: TRBV7-8
clone size: many
D gene: .

CDR3 DNA: TGCGCCAGCAGCTTGACCGGCTACGAGCAGTACTTC
CDR3 protein: CASSLTGYEQYF
J gene: TRBJ2-7
V gene: TRBV5-1
clone size: .
D gene: .

CDR3 DNA: TGTGCCAGTAGTATATCCGGGACAGGAGGCGCTTTCTTT
CDR3 protein: CASSISGTGGAFF
J gene: TRBJ1-1
V gene: TRBV19
clone size: .
D gene: TRBD1

CDR3 DNA: TGTGCCAGCAGCTTGAGATATATGAACACTGAAGCTTTCTTT
CDR3 protein: CASSLRYMNTEAFF
J gene: TRBJ1-1
V gene: TRBV5-5
clone size: few
D gene: .

CDR3 DNA: TGTGCCAGCAGCCTGGCGTTTAATGAGCAGTTCTTC
CDR3 protein: CASSLAFNEQFF
J gene: TRBJ2-1
V gene: TRBV4-2
clone size: many
D gene: .

CDR3 DNA: TGCGCCAGCAGCTTGGCCGATGCAGGGGCCGGGGAGCTGTTTTTT
CDR3 protein: CASSLADAGAGELFF
J gene: TRBJ2-2
V gene: TRBV5-1
clone size: many
D gene: .

CDR3 DNA: TGTGCCAGCAGCCCTCGGACAGGAGCGGTGCATTTT
CDR3 protein: CASSPRTGAVHF
J gene: TRBJ1-5
V gene: TRBV2
clone size: .
D gene: TRBD1

CDR3 DNA: TGTGCCAGCAGTTTAGCTAGGGGGCAGGACGGAGATACGCAGTATTTT
CDR3 protein: CASSLARGQDGDTQYF
J gene: TRBJ2-3
V gene: TRBV12-3/TRBV12-4
clone size: many
D gene: TRBD1

CDR3 DNA: TGTGCCAGCAGCCTCACGGGGGCCGGTTTAGATACGCAGTATTTT
CDR3 protein: CASSLTGAGLDTQYF
J gene: TRBJ2-3
V gene: TRBV12-3/TRBV12-4
clone size: .
D gene: .

CDR3 DNA: TGTGCCAGTAGTACAGATTCCAACTATGGCTACACCTTC
CDR3 protein: CASSTDSNYGYTF
J gene: TRBJ1-2
V gene: TRBV19
clone size: many
D gene: .

CDR3 DNA: TGTGCCATCAGCTCTCTGGGGGGGGTGGATTCACCCCTCCACTTT
CDR3 protein: CAISSLGGVDSPLHF
J gene: TRBJ1-6
V gene: TRBV10-3
clone size: .
D gene: .

CDR3 DNA: TGTGCCAGCAGTTACCCGACAGGGGTTTATAGCAATCAGCCCCAGCATTTT
CDR3 protein: CASSYPTGVYSNQPQHF
J gene: TRBJ1-5
V gene: TRBV6-6
clone size: few
D gene: TRBD1

CDR3 DNA: TGTGCCAGCAGCCCTGGGGGGGCTTCCTATAATCCACCCCTCCACTTT
CDR3 protein: CASSPGGASYNPPLHF
J gene: TRBJ1-6
V gene: TRBV5-4
clone size: .
D gene: .

CDR3 DNA: TGCGCCAGCAGCCTAGTAAAGAGTGAGACCCAGTACTTC
CDR3 protein: CASSLVKSETQYF
J gene: TRBJ2-5
V gene: TRBV5-1
clone size: .
D gene: .

CDR3 DNA: TGTGCCAGCAGTGGACGGGACACCCAAGAGACCCAGTACTTC
CDR3 protein: CASSGRDTQETQYF
J gene: TRBJ2-5
V gene: TRBV6-4
clone size: few
D gene: .